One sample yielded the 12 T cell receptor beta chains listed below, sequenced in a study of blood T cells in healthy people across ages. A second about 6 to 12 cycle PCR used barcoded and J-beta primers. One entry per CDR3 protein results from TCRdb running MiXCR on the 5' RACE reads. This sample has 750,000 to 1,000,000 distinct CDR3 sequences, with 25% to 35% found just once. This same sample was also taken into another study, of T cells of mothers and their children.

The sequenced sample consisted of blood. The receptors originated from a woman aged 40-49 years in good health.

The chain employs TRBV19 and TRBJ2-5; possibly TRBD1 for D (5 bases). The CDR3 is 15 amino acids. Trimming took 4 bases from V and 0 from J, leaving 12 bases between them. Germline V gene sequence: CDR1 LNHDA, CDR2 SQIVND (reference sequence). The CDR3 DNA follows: TGTGCCAGTAGTAGTGGACAAGTCTACCAAGAGACCCAGTACTTC. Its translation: CASSSGQVYQETQYF.

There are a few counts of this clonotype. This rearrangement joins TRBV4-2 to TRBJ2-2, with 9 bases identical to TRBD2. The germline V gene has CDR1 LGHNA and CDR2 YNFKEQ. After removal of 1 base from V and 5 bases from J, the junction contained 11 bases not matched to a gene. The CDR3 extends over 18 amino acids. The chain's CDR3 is CASSQGIAGAGRTGELFF. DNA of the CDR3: TGTGCCAGCAGCCAAGGGATAGCGGGGGCCGGGAGAACCGGGGAGCTGTTTTTT.

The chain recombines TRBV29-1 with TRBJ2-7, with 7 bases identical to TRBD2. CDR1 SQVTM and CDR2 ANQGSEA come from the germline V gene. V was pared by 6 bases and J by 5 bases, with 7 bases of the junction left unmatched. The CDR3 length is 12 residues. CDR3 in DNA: TGCAGCGTGCAGCGGGGACGCGACGAGCAGTACTTC. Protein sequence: CSVQRGRDEQYF.

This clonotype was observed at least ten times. CDR3 protein: CASSGTEDNEQFF. The CDR3 bases are TGTGCCAGCAGTGGGACAGAAGACAATGAGCAGTTCTTC. The J gene is TRBJ2-1, the V gene TRBV6-5; 7 bases fit TRBD1. Trimming cost V 5 bases and J 5 bases; bases outside gene matches: 3. The germline CDR1 and CDR2 sequences are MNHEY and SVGAGI. There are 13 residues in the CDR3.

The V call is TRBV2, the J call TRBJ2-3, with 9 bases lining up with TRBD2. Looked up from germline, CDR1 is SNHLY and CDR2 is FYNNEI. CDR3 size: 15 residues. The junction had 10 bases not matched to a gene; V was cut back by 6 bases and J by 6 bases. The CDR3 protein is CASRQEGGGGDTQYF. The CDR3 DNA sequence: TGTGCCAGCAGACAAGAAGGCGGGGGGGGCGATACGCAGTATTTT.

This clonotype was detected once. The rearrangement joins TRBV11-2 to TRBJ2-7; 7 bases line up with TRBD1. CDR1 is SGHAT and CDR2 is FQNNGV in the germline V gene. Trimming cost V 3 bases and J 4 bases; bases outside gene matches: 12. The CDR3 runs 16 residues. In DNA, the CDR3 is TGTGCCAGCAGCTTCACCCCTCCAGGGGGTATGTACGAGCAGTACTTC. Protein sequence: CASSFTPPGGMYEQYF.

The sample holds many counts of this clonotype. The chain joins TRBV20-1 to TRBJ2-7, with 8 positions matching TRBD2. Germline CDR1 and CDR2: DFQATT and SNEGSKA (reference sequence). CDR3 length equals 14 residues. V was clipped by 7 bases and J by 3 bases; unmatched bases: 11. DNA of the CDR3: TGCAGTGTTTTACACGGACTAGCTGGCTACGAGCAGTACTTC. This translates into CSVLHGLAGYEQYF.

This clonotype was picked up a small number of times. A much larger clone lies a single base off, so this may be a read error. The CDR3 sequence: CASSFTGRRNTETFF. The CDR3 DNA reads TGTGCCAGCAGTTTCACAGGACGGAGAAACACTGAAACTTTCTTT. This chain connects TRBV12-3 or TRBV12-4 to TRBJ1-1, with a weak D call TRBD1 (5 bases). The CDR3 consists of 15 residues.

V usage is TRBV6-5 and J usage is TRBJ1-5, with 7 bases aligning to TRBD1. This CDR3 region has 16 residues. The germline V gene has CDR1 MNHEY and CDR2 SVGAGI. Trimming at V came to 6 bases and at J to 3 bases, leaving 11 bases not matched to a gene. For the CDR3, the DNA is TGTGCCAGCAGACCTACTGACAGGGCTTACAATCAGCCCCAGCATTTT. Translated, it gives CASRPTDRAYNQPQHF.

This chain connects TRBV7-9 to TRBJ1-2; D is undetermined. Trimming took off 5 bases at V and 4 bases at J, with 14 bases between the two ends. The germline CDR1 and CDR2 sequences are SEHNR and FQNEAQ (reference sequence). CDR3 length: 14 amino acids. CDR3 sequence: CASSIGVSGYGYTF. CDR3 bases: TGTGCCAGCAGCATCGGGGTCTCCGGCTATGGCTACACCTTC.

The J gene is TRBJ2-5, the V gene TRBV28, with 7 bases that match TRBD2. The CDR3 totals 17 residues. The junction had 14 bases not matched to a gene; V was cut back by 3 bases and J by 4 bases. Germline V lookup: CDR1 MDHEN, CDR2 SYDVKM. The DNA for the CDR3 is TGTGCCAGCAGTTTCACTTCCCCCGGACGCGGGGGAGAGACCCAGTACTTC. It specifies CASSFTSPGRGGETQYF.

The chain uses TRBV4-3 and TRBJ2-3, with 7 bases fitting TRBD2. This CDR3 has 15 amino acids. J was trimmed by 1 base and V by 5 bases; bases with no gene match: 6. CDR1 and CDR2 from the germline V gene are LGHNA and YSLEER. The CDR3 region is CASSLQAGRTDTQYF. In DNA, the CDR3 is TGCGCCAGCAGCTTACAAGCGGGGCGCACAGATACGCAGTATTTT.